The 20 T cell receptor beta chains listed next were all sequenced from one sample in a study of human T cells and chemical hapten exposure. Time point meaning: patch test 3, about 24 weeks after DPC sensitization. Treatment specified: therapeutic diphenylcyclopropenone sensitization with weekly scalp DPC. TCRdb analysed the RACE reads with MiXCR anew, one entry per CDR3 protein. The repertoire holds about 89,000 distinct CDR3 sequences, with over 10% as singletons. Specimen: whole blood, collected in connection with sensitization to the hapten diphenylcyclopropenone (DPC). Receptors were obtained from a woman aged 50 to 65 with alopecia areata. Some clones in this sample may be carry-over from other donors' samples.

This clonotype was detected many times. J is TRBJ2-5 and V is TRBV7-8; 12 bases agree with TRBD2. Germline assignment: CDR1 SGHVS and CDR2 FQNEAQ. The CDR3 has 15 residues. V was pared by 2 bases and J by 2 bases, with 0 bases of the junction left unmatched. The CDR3 DNA sequence: TGTGCCAGCAGCTTACTAGCGGGAGGGCAAGAGACCCAGTACTTC. This sequence encodes CASSLLAGGQETQYF.

This clonotype was counted many times. J is TRBJ1-1 and V is TRBV7-2, with 7 bases identical to TRBD1. Germline lookup yields CDR1 SGHTA and CDR2 FQGNSA. V lost 5 bases, J lost 5 bases, and 11 bases stayed unmatched. The CDR3 has 15 residues. CDR3 sequence: CASSVQGGTWTEAFF. In nucleotides, the CDR3 is TGTGCCAGCAGCGTTCAGGGGGGTACGTGGACTGAAGCTTTCTTT. The full variable domain, rest sourced from reference TRBV7-2 and TRBJ1-1, is GAGVSQSPSNKVTEKGKDVELRCDPISGHTALYWYRQSLGQGLEFLIYFQGNSAPDKSGLPSDRFSAERTGGSVSTLTIQRTQQEDSAVYLCASSVQGGTWTEAFFGQGTRLTVV.

This clonotype was detected a few times. J is TRBJ2-7 and V is TRBV6-1; D is possibly TRBD2 (6 bases). Germline V lookup: CDR1 MNHNS, CDR2 SASEGT. Trimming shortened V by 6 bases and J by 3 bases, and 18 bases separated the two germline ends. The CDR3 length is 15 residues. The CDR3 DNA reads as TGTGCCAGCAGCCTCCGTTGGGGGACTGGCTACGAGCAGTACTTC. It yields the protein CASSLRWGTGYEQYF.

This clonotype was seen repeatedly, ten times or more. This chain uses TRBV7-2 with TRBJ2-2; D uncertain. The CDR3 loop spans 16 amino acids. V lost 1 base and J 4 bases, leaving 13 bases between the germline ends. The germline V gene encodes CDR1 SGHTA and CDR2 FQGNSA. CDR3 sequence: CASSLDARMGTGELFF. In nucleotides, the CDR3 is TGTGCCAGCAGCTTAGACGCACGGATGGGCACCGGGGAGCTGTTTTTT.

The chain combines TRBV20-1 with TRBJ2-7; weak D call: TRBD1 (6 bases). Trimming stripped 6 bases from V and 2 bases from J, with 11 bases between. This CDR3 region has 12 residues. Germline V gene sequence: CDR1 DFQATT, CDR2 SNEGSKA (reference sequence). CDR3 in amino acids: CSALDRPYEQYF. The CDR3 region has the DNA TGCAGTGCCCTGGACAGACCCTACGAGCAGTACTTC.

The V gene is TRBV18, the J gene TRBJ2-5; D remains ambiguous. The CDR3 is made up of 13 amino acids. Trimming pared 3 bases from V and 1 base from J, leaving 6 bases between. Germline values: CDR1 KGHSH, CDR2 LQKENI. In nucleotides, the CDR3 is TGTGCCAGCTCACCCCTTCGCCAAGAGACCCAGTACTTC. It codes for CASSPLRQETQYF.

This CDR3 reads CASSLYTGPSYNEQFF. The CDR3 coding sequence is TGTGCCAGCAGCTTATATACGGGCCCCTCCTACAATGAGCAGTTCTTC. The rearrangement joins TRBV7-9 to TRBJ2-1, with unresolved D. Germline CDR1 is SEHNR and CDR2 is FQNEAQ (reference sequence). V gave up 2 bases and J gave up 0 bases, with 11 bases separating them. The CDR3 is made up of 16 amino acids.

The chain combines TRBV5-8 with TRBJ2-3, with D perhaps TRBD2 (6 bases). Germline V gives CDR1 SGHTS, CDR2 YDEGEE. There are 14 residues in the CDR3. Between the trimmed V and J ends, which lost 3 bases and 9 bases, there was a span of 17 bases. The CDR3 reads CASSSLGRGTTQYF. The CDR3, as DNA: TGTGCCAGCAGCTCATTGGGTCGGGGGACGACGCAGTATTTT.

This clonotype was counted only a few times. The J gene is TRBJ1-5, the V gene TRBV7-8; 9 positions match TRBD1. V gave up 5 bases and J gave up 5 bases; unmatched junction bases: 7. Germline CDR1 reads SGHVS; CDR2 reads FQNEAQ. The CDR3 contains 15 residues. For the CDR3, the DNA is TGTGCCAGCAGCCCAGTGGGACAGGGACATCAGCCCCAGCATTTT. Encoded protein: CASSPVGQGHQPQHF.

V gene TRBV6-1 combines with J gene TRBJ1-3; D gene uncertain. This CDR3 has 12 amino acids. In germline, CDR1 is MNHNS, CDR2 SASEGT. Trimming cost V 3 bases and J 4 bases, with 4 bases left between them. The CDR3 DNA is TGTGCCAGCAGTGAGTGGGGAAACACCATATATTTT. It translates to CASSEWGNTIYF.

This clonotype was counted many times. The gene calls are TRBV12-3 or TRBV12-4 and TRBJ2-7; 9 positions match TRBD2. Trimming took 5 bases from V and 3 from J; bases not matched to a gene: 5. The CDR3 consists of 14 residues. CDR3 residues: CASSPSGALYEQYF. In DNA, the CDR3 is TGTGCCAGCAGTCCTAGCGGGGCTCTCTACGAGCAGTACTTC.

This chain uses TRBV14 with TRBJ2-2; D gene uncertain. Germline CDR1 SGHDN, CDR2 FVKESK. The CDR3 has 14 amino acids. V was cut by 3 bases and J by 4 bases, with 9 bases left in between. CDR3 nucleotide sequence: TGTGCCAGCAGCCACCGGTTTGGCACCGGGGAGCTGTTTTTT. Its protein product is CASSHRFGTGELFF.

This clonotype was counted at least ten times. The rearrangement uses TRBV5-6 and TRBJ2-7, with D perhaps TRBD1 (6 bases). Trimming cost V 2 bases and J 1 base, with 19 bases left between them. The germline V gene encodes CDR1 SGHDT and CDR2 YYEEEE. The CDR3 has 17 residues. CDR3 region: CASSFSLTGFVSYEQYF. CDR3 nucleotide sequence: TGTGCCAGCAGCTTCAGTCTTACAGGGTTCGTGTCCTACGAGCAGTACTTC.

The gene calls are TRBV18 and TRBJ2-1; 7 bases fit TRBD2. J was trimmed by 6 bases and V by 3 bases; bases with no gene match: 8. CDR3 length equals 15 residues. Germline values: CDR1 KGHSH, CDR2 LQKENI. Here the CDR3 reads CASSPDGRPFNEQFF. DNA for the CDR3: TGTGCCAGCTCACCGGACGGGAGGCCATTCAATGAGCAGTTCTTC.

The chain recombines TRBV12-5 with TRBJ2-5; perhaps TRBD2 as D (5 bases). The germline V gene encodes CDR1 LGHNT and CDR2 FRNRAP. This CDR3 contains 14 residues. The ends were cut back, 5 bases at V and 5 bases at J, with 15 bases in the middle. The CDR3 nucleotides are TGTGCTAGTGGTCGGGCGGGCCCGGTGGAGACCCAGTACTTC. The encoded protein is CASGRAGPVETQYF.

This clonotype was detected only a few times. The chain couples TRBV7-9 to TRBJ2-3; D gene ambiguous. CDR1 is SEHNR, CDR2 FQNEAQ, per germline (reference sequence). The CDR3 loop spans 15 amino acids. Trimming cost V 3 bases and J 0 bases, with 10 bases left between them. CDR3 nucleotide sequence: TGTGCCAGCAGCTTTCGCCAGGCTAGCACAGATACGCAGTATTTT. Translated: CASSFRQASTDTQYF.

For this clonotype: A much larger clone is a single base away; this may be a read error. The V and J genes are TRBV19 and TRBJ2-2; perhaps D is TRBD1 or TRBD2 (5 bases each). The CDR3 loop spans 13 amino acids. Germline CDR1 LNHDA, CDR2 SQIVND (reference sequence). CDR3 residues: CASRRQSTGEPFF. DNA of the CDR3: TGTGCCAGTAGGAGACAGTCCACCGGGGAGCCGTTTTTT.

The V call is TRBV20-1, the J call TRBJ2-1; 7 bases map to TRBD2. CDR1 DFQATT and CDR2 SNEGSKA come from the germline V gene (reference sequence). CDR3 length: 19 amino acids. J gave up 0 bases and V 0 bases, and 14 bases lay outside the gene matches. The CDR3 here is CSARDHGEAGPSSYNEQFF. The CDR3 DNA reads as TGCAGTGCTAGAGATCATGGGGAAGCGGGACCGAGCTCCTACAATGAGCAGTTCTTC.

This clonotype was seen a handful of times. The genes are TRBV12-5 and TRBJ2-1; the D is unclear. With 0 bases removed from V and 6 bases from J, the gap between germline ends came to 0 bases. Germline-derived CDR1 and CDR2 are LGHNT and FRNRAP. This CDR3 region has 11 residues. CDR3 in amino acids: CASGLVNEQFF. For the CDR3, the DNA is TGTGCTAGTGGTTTGGTCAATGAGCAGTTCTTC.

In its sample, this clonotype was seen many times. The chain is built from TRBV13 and TRBJ2-1; TRBD2 matches at 9 bases. Trimming at V came to 3 bases and at J to 4 bases, leaving 7 bases not matched to a gene. CDR1 PRHDT and CDR2 FYEKMQ come from the germline V gene (reference sequence). The CDR3 covers 16 residues. The CDR3 DNA follows: TGTGCCAGCAGCTTGCGGGAGGGCCGTCAATACAATGAGCAGTTCTTC. This codes for CASSLREGRQYNEQFF.